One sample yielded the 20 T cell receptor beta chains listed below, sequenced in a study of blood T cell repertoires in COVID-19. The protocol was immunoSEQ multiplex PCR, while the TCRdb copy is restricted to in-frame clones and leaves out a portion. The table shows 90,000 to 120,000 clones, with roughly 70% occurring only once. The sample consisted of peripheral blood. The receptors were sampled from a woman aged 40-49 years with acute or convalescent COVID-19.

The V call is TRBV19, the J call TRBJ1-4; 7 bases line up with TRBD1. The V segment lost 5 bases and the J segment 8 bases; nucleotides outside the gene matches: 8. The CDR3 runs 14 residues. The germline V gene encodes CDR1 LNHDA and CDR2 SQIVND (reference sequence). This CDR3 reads CASSFNRGGEKLFF. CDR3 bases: TGTGCCAGTAGTTTCAACAGGGGAGGCGAAAAACTGTTTTTT. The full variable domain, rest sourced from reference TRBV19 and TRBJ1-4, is DGGITQSPKYLFRKEGQNVTLSCEQNLNHDAMYWYRQDPGQGLRLIYYSQIVNDFQKGDIAEGYSVSREKKESFPLTVTSAQKNPTAFYLCASSFNRGGEKLFFGSGTQLSVL.

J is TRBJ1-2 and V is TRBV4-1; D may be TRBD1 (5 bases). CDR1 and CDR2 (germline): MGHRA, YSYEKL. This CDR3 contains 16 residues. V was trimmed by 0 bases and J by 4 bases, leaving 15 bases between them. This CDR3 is CASSQELGGQGYGYTF. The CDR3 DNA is TGCGCCAGCAGCCAAGAATTAGGAGGGCAGGGCTATGGCTACACCTTC.

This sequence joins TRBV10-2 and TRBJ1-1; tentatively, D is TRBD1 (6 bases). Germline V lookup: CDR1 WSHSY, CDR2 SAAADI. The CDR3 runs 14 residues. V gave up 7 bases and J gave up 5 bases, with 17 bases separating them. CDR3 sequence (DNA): TGCGCCAGCACCATGGGACAAACGGGGACTGAAGCTTTCTTT. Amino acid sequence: CASTMGQTGTEAFF.

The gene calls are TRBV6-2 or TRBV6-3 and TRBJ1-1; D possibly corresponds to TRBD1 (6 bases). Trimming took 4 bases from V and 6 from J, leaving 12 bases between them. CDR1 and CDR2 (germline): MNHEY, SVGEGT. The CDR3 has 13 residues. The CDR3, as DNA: TGTGCCAGCAGTTCCAGGGGTGGGGCTGAAGCTTTCTTT. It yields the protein CASSSRGGAEAFF.

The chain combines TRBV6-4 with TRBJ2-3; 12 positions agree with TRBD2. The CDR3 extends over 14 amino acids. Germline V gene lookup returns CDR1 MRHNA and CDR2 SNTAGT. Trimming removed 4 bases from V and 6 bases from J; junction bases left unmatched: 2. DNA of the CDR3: TGTGCCAGCAGTGCTAGCGGGGGGGCCGATACGCAGTATTTT. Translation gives CASSASGGADTQYF.

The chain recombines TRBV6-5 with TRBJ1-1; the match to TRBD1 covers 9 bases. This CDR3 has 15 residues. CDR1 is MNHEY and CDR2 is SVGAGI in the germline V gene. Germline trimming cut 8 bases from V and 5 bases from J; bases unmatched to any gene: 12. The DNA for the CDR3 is TGTGCCAGCGGGGGACAGGGTACCGGGTGGACTGAAGCTTTCTTT. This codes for CASGGQGTGWTEAFF.

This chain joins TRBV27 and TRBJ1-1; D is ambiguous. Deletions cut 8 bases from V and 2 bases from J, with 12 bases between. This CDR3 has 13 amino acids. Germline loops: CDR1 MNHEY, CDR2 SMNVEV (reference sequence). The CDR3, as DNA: TGTGCCAGCTCGTACGGGAAAAACACTGAAGCTTTCTTT. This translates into CASSYGKNTEAFF.

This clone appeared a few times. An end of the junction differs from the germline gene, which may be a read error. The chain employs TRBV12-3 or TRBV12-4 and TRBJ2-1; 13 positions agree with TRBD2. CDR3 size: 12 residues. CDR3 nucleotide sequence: TGTGCCAGCAGTTCGACTAGCGGGGGGCCCATCTTC. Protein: CASSSTSGGPIF.

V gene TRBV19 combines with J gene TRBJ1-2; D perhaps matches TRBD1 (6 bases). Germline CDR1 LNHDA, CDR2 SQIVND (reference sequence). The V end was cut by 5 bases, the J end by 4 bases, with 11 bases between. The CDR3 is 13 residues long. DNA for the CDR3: TGTGCCAGTAGTGAGGGGGTAGGCTATGGCTACACCTTC. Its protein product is CASSEGVGYGYTF.

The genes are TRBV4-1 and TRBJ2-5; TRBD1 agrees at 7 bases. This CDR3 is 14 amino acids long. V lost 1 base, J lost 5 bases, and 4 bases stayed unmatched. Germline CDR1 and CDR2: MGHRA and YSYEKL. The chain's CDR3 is CASSQGDRAETQYF. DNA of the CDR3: TGCGCCAGCAGCCAAGGAGACAGGGCGGAGACCCAGTACTTC.

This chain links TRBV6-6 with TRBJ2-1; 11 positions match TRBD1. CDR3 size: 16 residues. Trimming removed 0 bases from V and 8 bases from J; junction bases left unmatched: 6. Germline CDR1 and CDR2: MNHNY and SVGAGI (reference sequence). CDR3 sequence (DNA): TGTGCCAGCAGTTACTCGTGGGACAGGGGGACATATGAGCAGTTCTTC. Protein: CASSYSWDRGTYEQFF.

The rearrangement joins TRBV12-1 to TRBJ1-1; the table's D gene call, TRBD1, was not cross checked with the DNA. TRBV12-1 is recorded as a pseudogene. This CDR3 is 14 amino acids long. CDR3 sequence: CASSLGTGYTEAFF. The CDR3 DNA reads TGTGCCAGCAGCCTTGGGACAGGGTATACTGAAGCTTTCTTT.

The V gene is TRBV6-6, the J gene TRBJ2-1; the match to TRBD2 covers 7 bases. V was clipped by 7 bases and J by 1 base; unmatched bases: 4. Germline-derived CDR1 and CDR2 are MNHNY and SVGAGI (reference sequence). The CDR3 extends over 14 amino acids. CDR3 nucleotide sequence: TGTGCCAGCAAGCGGGGAACATCCTACAATGAGCAGTTCTTC. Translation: CASKRGTSYNEQFF.

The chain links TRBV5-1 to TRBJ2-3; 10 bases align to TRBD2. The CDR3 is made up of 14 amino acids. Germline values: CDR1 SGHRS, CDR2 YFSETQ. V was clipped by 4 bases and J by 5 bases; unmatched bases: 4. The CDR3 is CASSLAGARDTQYF. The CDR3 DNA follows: TGCGCCAGCAGCCTAGCGGGGGCGAGAGATACGCAGTATTTT.

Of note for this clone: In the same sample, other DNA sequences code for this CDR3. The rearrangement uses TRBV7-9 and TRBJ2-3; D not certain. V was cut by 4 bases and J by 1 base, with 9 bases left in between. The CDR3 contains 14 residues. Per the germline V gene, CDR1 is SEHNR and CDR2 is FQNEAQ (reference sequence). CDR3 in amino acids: CASSSGLGTDTQYF. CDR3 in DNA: TGTGCCAGCAGCTCTGGGCTTGGCACAGATACGCAGTATTTT.

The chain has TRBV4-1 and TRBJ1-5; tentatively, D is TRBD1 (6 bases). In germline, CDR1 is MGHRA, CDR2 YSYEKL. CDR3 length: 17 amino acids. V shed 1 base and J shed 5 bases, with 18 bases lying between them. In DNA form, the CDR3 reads TGCGCCAGCAGCCAAGTTATTGGCAGGGGTTGGGATCAGCCCCAGCATTTT. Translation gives CASSQVIGRGWDQPQHF.

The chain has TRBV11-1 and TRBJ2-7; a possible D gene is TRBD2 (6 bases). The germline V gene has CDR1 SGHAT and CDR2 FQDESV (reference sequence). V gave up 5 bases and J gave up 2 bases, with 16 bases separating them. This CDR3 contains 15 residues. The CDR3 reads CASSPGRGYTYEQYF. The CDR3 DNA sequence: TGTGCCAGCAGCCCGGGGCGGGGATATACCTACGAGCAGTACTTC.

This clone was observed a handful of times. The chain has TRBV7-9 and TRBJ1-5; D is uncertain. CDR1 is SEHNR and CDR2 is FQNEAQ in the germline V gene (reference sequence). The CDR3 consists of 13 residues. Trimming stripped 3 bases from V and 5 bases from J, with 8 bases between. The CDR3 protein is CASSFGNHQPQHF. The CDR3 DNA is TGTGCCAGCAGCTTCGGGAATCATCAGCCCCAGCATTTT. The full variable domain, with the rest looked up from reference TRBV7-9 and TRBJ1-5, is DTGVSQNPRHKITKRGQNVTFRCDPISEHNRLYWYRQTLGQGPEFLTYFQNEAQLEKSRLLSDRFSAERPKGSFSTLEIQRTEQGDSAMYLCASSFGNHQPQHFGDGTRLSIL.

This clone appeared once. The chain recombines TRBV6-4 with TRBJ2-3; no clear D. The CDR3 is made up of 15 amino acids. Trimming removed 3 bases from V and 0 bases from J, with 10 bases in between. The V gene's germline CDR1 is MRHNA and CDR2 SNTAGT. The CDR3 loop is CASSEGKSSTDTQYF. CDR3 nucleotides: TGTGCCAGCAGTGAGGGCAAGTCTAGCACAGATACGCAGTATTTT.

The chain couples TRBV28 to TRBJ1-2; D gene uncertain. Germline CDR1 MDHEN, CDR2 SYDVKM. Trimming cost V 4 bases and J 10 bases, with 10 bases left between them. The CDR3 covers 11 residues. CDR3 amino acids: CASSSRQTYTF. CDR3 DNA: TGTGCCAGCAGTTCAAGACAAACCTACACCTTC.